Each of the 26 T cell receptor beta chains below was sequenced from the same sample in a study of control samples from healthy donors and cancer patients. Repertoires were generated with immunoSEQ multiplex PCR, while TCRdb's copy carries only in-frame clones and drops some. The sample contains 150,000 to 200,000 clones, roughly 94% of which appear only once. Specimen: blood. The receptors derive from a woman under 30 in good health.

This chain joins TRBV28 and TRBJ2-5; D possibly uses TRBD1 or TRBD2 (5 bases each). CDR1 MDHEN and CDR2 SYDVKM come from the germline V gene. This CDR3 comprises 14 residues. The V end lost 1 base, the J end lost 1 base, and 7 bases lay between the germline ends. The CDR3 sequence: CASSLLGPQETQYF. The CDR3 bases are TGTGCCAGCAGTTTATTGGGACCCCAAGAGACCCAGTACTTC.

The V and J genes are TRBV15 and TRBJ1-4; a weak D match, TRBD1 (6 bases). Germline lookup yields CDR1 LNHNV and CDR2 YYDKDF (reference sequence). V was pared by 0 bases and J by 7 bases, with 12 bases between. The CDR3 consists of 15 residues. The CDR3, as DNA: TGTGCCACCAGCAGAGATCCCGGGGGCGGTGAAAAACTGTTTTTT. It is translated as CATSRDPGGGEKLFF.

This clone was counted a few times. The chain joins TRBV19 to TRBJ1-1; 7 nucleotides agree with TRBD1. After removal of 5 bases from V and 2 bases from J, the junction contained 26 bases not matched to a gene. The germline V gene has CDR1 LNHDA and CDR2 SQIVND (reference sequence). The CDR3 is 21 amino acids. CDR3 DNA sequence: TGTGCCAGTAGTCCCCAAGCGGGGTACAGGGGAGGGTTGGGCGAAAACACTGAAGCTTTCTTT. This sequence encodes CASSPQAGYRGGLGENTEAFF.

CDR3 coding DNA: TGTGCCAGCAGCCTGGCAAGGTTAAGCACAGATACGCAGTATTTT. This gives the protein CASSLARLSTDTQYF. This chain links TRBV5-8 with TRBJ2-3; unclear D gene. Germline values: CDR1 SGHTS, CDR2 YDEGEE. CDR3 length equals 15 residues. Trimming cost V 4 bases and J 0 bases, with 12 bases left between them.

This chain joins TRBV11-2 and TRBJ2-7, with TRBD1 matching over 11 bases. V lost 5 bases to trimming and J lost 0 bases; unmatched junction nucleotides: 9. CDR3 size: 17 residues. Germline-derived CDR1 and CDR2 are SGHAT and FQNNGV. DNA of the CDR3: TGTGCCAGCAGCCTAAACTGGGGGACAGGGGGCTCCTACGAGCAGTACTTC. Translating it yields CASSLNWGTGGSYEQYF.

The J gene is TRBJ1-6, the V gene TRBV27, with D hard to call. The CDR3 loop spans 17 amino acids. Germline loops: CDR1 MNHEY, CDR2 SMNVEV (reference sequence). The V end was cut by 4 bases, the J end by 6 bases, with 19 bases between. CDR3: CASSWRGLAEGNSPLHF. Here the CDR3 DNA reads TGTGCCAGCAGTTGGCGAGGTTTAGCCGAAGGTAATTCACCCCTCCACTTT.

V usage is TRBV3-1 (or the pseudogene TRBV3-2) and J usage is TRBJ2-7; 8 positions match TRBD1. Germline V gene data show CDR1 as LGHDT and CDR2 as YNNKEL (reference sequence). The J segment lost 3 bases and the V segment lost 4 bases, leaving 5 bases of the junction unmatched. The CDR3 totals 14 residues. Written as DNA, the CDR3 is TGTGCCAGCAGCCGCGGACAGGGAAACTACGAGCAGTACTTC. The encoded protein is CASSRGQGNYEQYF.

The J gene is TRBJ2-4, the V gene TRBV20-1; TRBD2 matches at 7 bases. V dropped 3 bases and J dropped 0; count of bases not matched to a gene: 5. This CDR3 is 15 amino acids long. The germline gives CDR1 DFQATT, CDR2 SNEGSKA (reference sequence). CDR3 amino acids: CSASSGGLAKNIQYF. In nucleotides, the CDR3 is TGCAGTGCTAGTTCGGGGGGATTAGCCAAAAACATTCAGTACTTC.

The chain couples TRBV27 to TRBJ2-1; D possibly matches TRBD1 or TRBD2 (5 bases each). V dropped 1 base and J dropped 4 bases, with 17 bases sitting between them. The CDR3 has 17 residues. Looked up from germline, CDR1 is MNHEY and CDR2 is SMNVEV (reference sequence). The CDR3 nucleotides are TGTGCCAGCAGTTTATTCCATGGGACGGCATCTTACAATGAGCAGTTCTTC. Residues: CASSLFHGTASYNEQFF.

This rearrangement joins TRBV28 to TRBJ2-3; D tentatively fits TRBD1 or TRBD2 (6 bases each). The CDR3 length is 18 residues. With 5 bases removed from V and 6 bases from J, the gap between germline ends came to 27 bases. The V gene's germline CDR1 is MDHEN and CDR2 SYDVKM. In DNA form, the CDR3 reads TGTGCCAGCAGTGTTCCCCGGGGGCAACAGATGTGGTTGGATACGCAGTATTTT. It is translated as CASSVPRGQQMWLDTQYF.

The chain has TRBV2 and TRBJ1-1; D gene unclear. From germline, CDR1 is SNHLY and CDR2 FYNNEI. The CDR3 length is 13 residues. V shed 5 bases and J shed 0 bases, with 7 bases lying between them. The CDR3 DNA reads TGTGCCAGCAGTTCAGAAATGAACACTGAAGCTTTCTTT. This sequence encodes CASSSEMNTEAFF. Drawing the rest from reference TRBV2 and TRBJ1-1, the complete variable domain is EPEVTQTPSHQVTQMGQEVILRCVPISNHLYFYWYRQILGQKVEFLVSFYNNEISEKSEIFDDQFSVERPDGSNFTLKIRSTKLEDSAMYFCASSSEMNTEAFFGQGTRLTVV.

The rearrangement uses TRBV11-2 and TRBJ1-4; possibly TRBD1 for D (5 bases). Deletions cut 1 base from V and 7 bases from J, with 7 bases between. This CDR3 is 13 amino acids long. Looked up from germline, CDR1 is SGHAT and CDR2 is FQNNGV. CDR3: CASSLGGGEKLFF. CDR3 sequence (DNA): TGTGCCAGCAGCTTAGGTGGGGGTGAAAAACTGTTTTTT. The full variable domain, its missing parts supplied by reference TRBV11-2 and TRBJ1-4, is EAGVAQSPRYKIIEKRQSVAFWCNPISGHATLYWYQQILGQGPKLLIQFQNNGVVDDSQLPKDRFSAERLKGVDSTLKIQPAKLEDSAVYLCASSLGGGEKLFFGSGTQLSVL.

The rearrangement links TRBV28 to TRBJ2-5; possibly TRBD2 for D (5 bases). Germline CDR1 is MDHEN and CDR2 is SYDVKM. V lost 4 bases and J lost 4, with 13 bases in between. This CDR3 has 14 amino acids. CDR3 sequence reads: CASSSHRGTETQYF. Written as DNA, the CDR3 is TGTGCCAGCAGTTCCCATCGGGGTACAGAGACCCAGTACTTC.

This sequence joins TRBV6-5 and TRBJ1-1, with a weak D call TRBD1 (5 bases). Trimming cost V 3 bases and J 1 base, with 6 bases left between them. This CDR3 has 13 residues. The V gene's germline CDR1 is MNHEY and CDR2 SVGAGI. This chain's CDR3 is CASSYDRNTEAFF. Written as DNA, the CDR3 is TGTGCCAGCAGTTATGACAGGAACACTGAAGCTTTCTTT.

This clone was picked up one time. The gene calls are TRBV5-1 and TRBJ1-3, with a tentative D call TRBD1 (6 bases). The CDR3 runs 15 residues. Germline CDR1 and CDR2: SGHRS and YFSETQ. Trimming removed 4 bases from V and 2 bases from J, with 13 bases in between. The CDR3 bases are TGCGCCAGCAGCATAGGACAGATTCCTGGAAACACCATATATTTT. Encoded protein: CASSIGQIPGNTIYF.

This sequence joins TRBV21-1 and TRBJ1-3. TRBV21-1 is flagged as a pseudogene. This CDR3 is 15 amino acids long. DNA for the CDR3: TGTGCCAGCACCGCAAGAGTAAGGCCTGGAAACACCATATATTTT. The encoded protein is CASTARVRPGNTIYF.

The rearrangement links TRBV5-4 to TRBJ2-5, with 7 bases identical to TRBD1. The germline gives CDR1 SGHNT, CDR2 YYREEE (reference sequence). After removal of 3 bases from V and 3 bases from J, the junction contained 14 bases not matched to a gene. This CDR3 contains 17 residues. The chain's CDR3 is CASSSPKTGTAKETQYF. CDR3 bases: TGTGCCAGCAGCTCACCTAAGACCGGGACAGCCAAAGAGACCCAGTACTTC.

This clone was observed a handful of times. This sequence joins TRBV19 and TRBJ1-2; D call uncertain. Between the trimmed V and J ends, which lost 6 bases and 1 base, there was a span of 12 bases. The CDR3 spans 14 residues. Germline CDR1 LNHDA, CDR2 SQIVND (reference sequence). In DNA form, the CDR3 reads TGTGCCAGTAGGGTGGTAGGTAGTAACTATGGCTACACCTTC. Translation gives CASRVVGSNYGYTF.

This clone appeared once. The gene calls are TRBV5-1 and TRBJ1-1, with a possible D match to TRBD1 (5 bases). Trimming took off 0 bases at V and 11 bases at J, with 17 bases between the two ends. Germline CDR1 SGHRS, CDR2 YFSETQ. The CDR3 runs to 14 residues. The CDR3 DNA sequence: TGCGCCAGCAGCTTGGATCCGGACACGAGTTCGGCTTTCTTT. This encodes CASSLDPDTSSAFF.

This chain joins TRBV5-4 and TRBJ2-6; tentatively, D is TRBD2 (6 bases). CDR1 SGHNT and CDR2 YYREEE come from the germline V gene (reference sequence). The CDR3 has 15 amino acids. V lost 1 base, J lost 4 bases, and 9 bases lay in between. CDR3 nucleotide sequence: TGTGCCAGCAGCTTGATCGGGGGAGGGGCCAACGTCCTGACTTTC. It encodes CASSLIGGGANVLTF. The full variable domain, its missing parts supplied by reference TRBV5-4 and TRBJ2-6, is ETGVTQSPTHLIKTRGQQVTLRCSSQSGHNTVSWYQQALGQGPQFIFQYYREEENGRGNFPPRFSGLQFPNYSSELNVNALELDDSALYLCASSLIGGGANVLTFGAGSRLTVL.

The chain is built from TRBV7-9 and TRBJ2-5; D may be TRBD1 (6 bases). The CDR3 loop spans 14 amino acids. Germline-derived CDR1 and CDR2 are SEHNR and FQNEAQ (reference sequence). V was cut by 3 bases and J by 2 bases, with 10 bases left in between. The DNA for the CDR3 is TGTGCCAGCAGCTTGGGTACAGGGCAAGAGACCCAGTACTTC. Its translation: CASSLGTGQETQYF. The complete variable domain, with remaining parts taken from reference TRBV7-9 and TRBJ2-5, reads DTGVSQNPRHKITKRGQNVTFRCDPISEHNRLYWYRQTLGQGPEFLTYFQNEAQLEKSRLLSDRFSAERPKGSFSTLEIQRTEQGDSAMYLCASSLGTGQETQYFGPGTRLLVL.

The CDR3 DNA reads as TGTGCCAGCAGTTTCCGGGGTCCCGGGAGGCCCCAGCATTTT. Translation gives CASSFRGPGRPQHF. V and J are TRBV6-5 and TRBJ1-5, with D uncertain. Trimming stripped 4 bases from V and 9 bases from J, with 16 bases between. The CDR3 length is 14 residues. The germline gives CDR1 MNHEY, CDR2 SVGAGI.

CDR3 sequence reads: CASSLAGGELFF. CDR3 in DNA: TGTGCCAGCAGCTTAGCAGGCGGGGAGCTGTTTTTT. The chain couples TRBV11-2 to TRBJ2-2; D gene ambiguous. Germline values: CDR1 SGHAT, CDR2 FQNNGV. This CDR3 has 12 amino acids. Between the trimmed V and J ends, which lost 1 base and 7 bases, there was a span of 4 bases.

The rearrangement uses TRBV4-3 and TRBJ1-2; 8 bases are a match to TRBD1. The CDR3 is 15 residues long. The trim removed 1 base at V and 2 bases at J, leaving 3 bases unmatched. Germline assignment: CDR1 LGHNA and CDR2 YSLEER. The CDR3 is CASSQGTGTNYGYTF. The CDR3 DNA sequence: TGCGCCAGCAGCCAAGGGACAGGGACAAACTATGGCTACACCTTC.

The V gene is TRBV19, the J gene TRBJ2-1; D may be TRBD2 (5 bases). Looked up from germline, CDR1 is LNHDA and CDR2 is SQIVND (reference sequence). The CDR3 is 14 amino acids. V lost 11 bases to trimming and J lost 2 bases, with 16 bases between them. The CDR3 coding sequence is TGTGCCTTACGCGGGCTTTTGCCCTACAATGAGCAGTTCTTC. Translating gives CALRGLLPYNEQFF.

CDR3 DNA sequence: TGTGCCAGCAGTTTGGGCAGGGTACTTGGCTACACCTTC. The encoded protein is CASSLGRVLGYTF. The chain employs TRBV28 and TRBJ1-2, with D perhaps matching TRBD1 (5 bases). The germline gives CDR1 MDHEN, CDR2 SYDVKM. CDR3 size: 13 residues. V was trimmed by 3 bases and J by 7 bases, leaving 12 bases between them.